The 21 T cell receptor beta chains in this list originate from one sample, sequenced in a study of vaccination effects on CD4 cells after COVID-19. Method: immunoSEQ multiplex PCR; TCRdb's copy keeps in-frame clones and lacks some. The sample lists 50,000 to 60,000 clones, around 67% occurring once. ViraFEST assay sequencing came after antigen-specific CD4+ T cells were expanded with viral peptide pools. Cells that had been cultured for 10 days were the source of isolated CD4+ T cells. Testing of the vaccine recipients showed negative nucleocapsid antibodies and no prior SARS-CoV-2 infection. Their specific antigens are unknown. Sample: CD4+ T cells from PBMCs cultured with SARS-CoV-2 spike peptides, taken before COVID-19 vaccination. These receptors all stem from a human donor who received a COVID-19 vaccine.

This clone occurred once. The CDR3 protein is CASSPGGWRYNEQFF. Written as DNA, the CDR3 is TGTGCCAGCAGTCCAGGGGGCTGGCGATACAATGAGCAGTTCTTC. The chain recombines TRBV6-2 or TRBV6-3 with TRBJ2-1; 8 bases are shared with TRBD1. Germline values: CDR1 MNHEY, CDR2 SVGEGT. CDR3 length: 15 residues. The trim removed 5 bases at V and 4 bases at J, leaving 7 bases unmatched.

The CDR3 coding sequence is TGTGCCAGCAGTTTAGGTAGTGGGAACACTGAAGCTTTCTTT. As protein: CASSLGSGNTEAFF. The chain employs TRBV28 and TRBJ1-1; D unresolved. The V gene lost 2 bases and the J gene lost 1 base, with 8 bases spanning the gap. This CDR3 is built from 14 residues. Germline loops: CDR1 MDHEN, CDR2 SYDVKM.

V is TRBV19 and J is TRBJ1-1; D unclear. This CDR3 region has 12 residues. V lost 7 bases and J lost 4, with 10 bases in between. CDR1 LNHDA and CDR2 SQIVND come from the germline V gene (reference sequence). The CDR3 spells CASMNGPTEAFF. CDR3 bases: TGTGCCAGTATGAACGGACCCACTGAAGCTTTCTTT.

This chain joins TRBV27 and TRBJ1-1; D remains unclear. CDR3 length: 17 amino acids. Per germline, CDR1 MNHEY and CDR2 SMNVEV (reference sequence). V was shortened by 2 bases and J by 1 base, with 17 bases between the two germline ends. CDR3 nucleotide sequence: TGTGCCAGCAGTTTAAGTATTCGTGAGGTAAGGAACACTGAAGCTTTCTTT. Translated, it gives CASSLSIREVRNTEAFF.

The V call is TRBV2, the J call TRBJ1-2; D unresolved. The CDR3 covers 13 residues. Per germline, CDR1 SNHLY and CDR2 FYNNEI. V lost 11 bases and J lost 0, with 13 bases in between. This chain's CDR3 is CAGRTGANYGYTF. The CDR3 DNA follows: TGTGCCGGACGGACGGGAGCTAACTATGGCTACACCTTC.

V is TRBV5-1 and J is TRBJ1-2; no clear D. There are 14 residues in the CDR3. Germline loops: CDR1 SGHRS, CDR2 YFSETQ. V shed 0 bases and J shed 4 bases, with 10 bases lying between them. The CDR3 DNA sequence: TGCGCCAGCAGCTTGGATGTGGCCCGCTATGGCTACACCTTC. Protein sequence: CASSLDVARYGYTF.

V gene TRBV18 combines with J gene TRBJ1-2; 7 bases agree with TRBD1. The CDR3 is 13 residues long. The V and J ends lost 6 bases and 5 bases, in that order; junction bases with no gene match: 6. In germline, CDR1 is KGHSH, CDR2 LQKENI. In DNA form, the CDR3 reads TGTGCCAGCTCGCCTACAGGGGATTATGGCTACACCTTC. Amino acid sequence: CASSPTGDYGYTF.

This chain uses TRBV4-1 with TRBJ2-7, with TRBD2 matching over 8 bases. The germline V gene has CDR1 MGHRA and CDR2 YSYEKL. This CDR3 has 14 amino acids. V was pared by 1 base and J by 9 bases, with 8 bases of the junction left unmatched. The CDR3 reads CASSQVAGPVGQYF. CDR3 in DNA: TGCGCCAGCAGCCAAGTAGCGGGGCCCGTCGGGCAGTACTTC.

This sequence joins TRBV5-1 and TRBJ2-7; 10 nucleotides align to TRBD2. Trimming took 0 bases from V and 2 from J; bases not matched to a gene: 5. This CDR3 is built from 16 residues. Germline V lookup: CDR1 SGHRS, CDR2 YFSETQ. CDR3 loop: CASSLVAGGRTYEQYF. The CDR3, as DNA: TGCGCCAGCAGCTTGGTAGCGGGAGGCCGCACCTACGAGCAGTACTTC.

This rearrangement joins TRBV19 to TRBJ2-2, with TRBD1 matching over 8 bases. Germline V gene data show CDR1 as LNHDA and CDR2 as SQIVND (reference sequence). Unmatched junction bases numbered 8, after V lost 2 bases and J lost 3 bases. CDR3 length: 17 amino acids. The CDR3 coding sequence is TGTGCCAGTAGTATACAGGGGACAGGACTACACACCGGGGAGCTGTTTTTT. It specifies CASSIQGTGLHTGELFF.

This clone was seen a handful of times. The chain links TRBV11-2 to TRBJ2-1; maybe TRBD2 (5 bases). Germline-derived CDR1 and CDR2 are SGHAT and FQNNGV. V was cut by 4 bases and J by 9 bases, with 10 bases left in between. The CDR3 is made up of 12 amino acids. CDR3 in DNA: TGTGCCAGCAGCTCCGGGGTAGGTGAGCAGTTCTTC. This translates into CASSSGVGEQFF.

V is TRBV28 and J is TRBJ2-7; 7 nucleotides agree with TRBD2. Germline V gives CDR1 MDHEN, CDR2 SYDVKM. The J segment lost 6 bases and the V segment lost 0 bases, leaving 20 bases of the junction unmatched. This CDR3 contains 19 residues. The CDR3 protein is CASSLWSSGSHIVGTEQYF. CDR3 nucleotide sequence: TGTGCCAGCAGTTTATGGTCTAGCGGATCTCACATAGTTGGTACCGAGCAGTACTTC.

CDR3: CASSLFTSGVDEQFF. Here the CDR3 DNA reads TGTGCCAGCAGCCTCTTCACTAGCGGAGTGGATGAGCAGTTCTTC. J is TRBJ2-1 and V is TRBV13; 8 bases map to TRBD2. Germline V lookup: CDR1 PRHDT, CDR2 FYEKMQ (reference sequence). The V gene end was trimmed by 5 bases and the J gene end by 8 bases; junction bases not matched to a gene: 11. The CDR3 loop spans 15 amino acids. Together with reference TRBV13 and TRBJ2-1, the CDR3 gives the full variable domain: AAGVIQSPRHLIKEKRETATLKCYPIPRHDTVYWYQQGPGQDPQFLISFYEKMQSDKGSIPDRFSAQQFSDYHSELNMSSLELGDSALYFCASSLFTSGVDEQFFGPGTRLTVL.

The V and J genes are TRBV5-4 and TRBJ1-1, with D perhaps TRBD1 (5 bases). Germline V gene lookup returns CDR1 SGHNT and CDR2 YYREEE (reference sequence). V was cut by 6 bases and J by 3 bases, with 21 bases left in between. This CDR3 is built from 16 residues. The CDR3 bases are TGTGCCAGCAACCCGCGGGGGAGGGGTCGAGACACTGAAGCTTTCTTT. This translates into CASNPRGRGRDTEAFF.

The rearrangement uses TRBV5-6 and TRBJ1-1; 8 bases agree with TRBD1. Trimming removed 5 bases from V and 11 bases from J; junction bases left unmatched: 8. CDR1 SGHDT and CDR2 YYEEEE come from the germline V gene. The CDR3 extends over 12 amino acids. CDR3 sequence: CASSRQGKEAFF. CDR3 coding DNA: TGTGCCAGCAGTCGACAGGGGAAGGAGGCTTTCTTT. Filled out from reference TRBV5-6 and TRBJ1-1, the complete variable domain reads DAGVTQSPTHLIKTRGQQVTLRCSPKSGHDTVSWYQQALGQGPQFIFQYYEEEERQRGNFPDRFSGHQFPNYSSELNVNALLLGDSALYLCASSRQGKEAFFGQGTRLTVV.

This rearrangement joins TRBV18 to TRBJ2-7, with a weak D call TRBD1 (6 bases). Trimming took off 6 bases at V and 7 bases at J, with 13 bases between the two ends. CDR3 length equals 12 residues. Per the germline V gene, CDR1 is KGHSH and CDR2 is LQKENI. CDR3 sequence reads: CASSATGSEQYF. CDR3 in DNA: TGTGCCAGCTCCGCCACAGGGAGTGAGCAGTACTTC.

This clone appeared once. The chain joins TRBV9 to TRBJ1-2; 7 nucleotides line up with TRBD1. The CDR3 covers 14 residues. Losses at the gene ends were 0 bases for V and 4 bases for J; bases not matched to a gene: 3. Germline V gene lookup returns CDR1 SGDLS and CDR2 YYNGEE. The CDR3 bases are TGTGCCAGCAGCGTAGTTGACAGGGCCTATGGCTACACCTTC. It is translated as CASSVVDRAYGYTF.

The chain carries TRBV5-5 and TRBJ2-2, with TRBD2 identical over 8 bases. CDR1 and CDR2 (germline): SGHKS, YYEKEE (reference sequence). The ends lost 4 bases at V and 5 bases at J; junction bases unmatched: 10. The CDR3 length is 16 residues. The CDR3 nucleotides read TGTGCCAGCAGCGGAGGACTAGCCTTGTCTACCGGGGAGCTGTTTTTT. It specifies CASSGGLALSTGELFF.

This clone is a singleton in its sample. The chain employs TRBV5-1 and TRBJ1-1; 8 bases map to TRBD1. The CDR3 totals 13 residues. Unmatched junction bases numbered 3, after V lost 4 bases and J lost 4 bases. Germline V gene data show CDR1 as SGHRS and CDR2 as YFSETQ. CDR3 sequence (DNA): TGCGCCAGCAGCATCGACAGGGGCACTGAAGCTTTCTTT. Protein product: CASSIDRGTEAFF.

V and J are TRBV6-6 and TRBJ2-1, with 12 positions matching TRBD2. CDR1 is MNHNY, CDR2 SVGAGI, per germline (reference sequence). This CDR3 region has 17 residues. V was pared by 5 bases and J by 3 bases, with 8 bases of the junction left unmatched. CDR3 in DNA: TGTGCCAGCAGTCCAAGGACTAGCGGGATATTCTACAATGAGCAGTTCTTC. Translated: CASSPRTSGIFYNEQFF.

V gene TRBV3-1 (or the pseudogene TRBV3-2) combines with J gene TRBJ1-3; no definite D call. This CDR3 has 15 amino acids. Germline-derived CDR1 and CDR2 are LGHDT and YNNKEL (reference sequence). V gave up 1 base and J gave up 0 bases, with 7 bases separating them. CDR3 in amino acids: CASSQVGSSGNTIYF. The CDR3 nucleotides read TGTGCCAGCAGCCAAGTCGGGAGCTCTGGAAACACCATATATTTT.